The 3 T cell receptor beta chains below come from one sample, sequenced in a study of T cells after yellow fever vaccination. From the 5' RACE reads, TCRdb called clonotypes with MiXCR, one entry per CDR3 protein. The sample consists of 250,000 to 400,000 distinct CDR3 sequences, roughly 3.9% of them appearing once. Sample: PBMCs, taken 5 days after the yellow fever booster vaccination. The receptor source for this set is a man in his late teens or twenties who received the YFV17D yellow fever vaccine.

Only a few counts were recorded for this clonotype. V usage is TRBV6-5 and J usage is TRBJ2-7; 7 nucleotides match TRBD2. The V gene's germline CDR1 is MNHEY and CDR2 SVGAGI. V lost 6 bases to trimming and J lost 0 bases; unmatched junction nucleotides: 8. This CDR3 has 15 residues. The DNA of the CDR3 is TGTGCCAGCAGGTCCCCCGGGGGGAGCTCCTACGAGCAGTACTTC. Amino acids: CASRSPGGSSYEQYF.

This clonotype came up a few times. The genes are TRBV7-2 and TRBJ2-5, with D possibly matching TRBD2 (5 bases). CDR3 length equals 15 residues. Trimming shortened V by 6 bases and J by 5 bases, and 19 bases separated the two germline ends. CDR1 and CDR2 from the germline V gene are SGHTA and FQGNSA. The CDR3, as DNA: TGTGCCAGCAGGCGTTCTAGCTTCCGCGGGGAGACCCAGTACTTC. This gives the protein CASRRSSFRGETQYF.

In its sample, this clonotype was seen a few times. The CDR3 nucleotides read TGCGCCAGCAGCTCAGCCCCGGGACAGGGTCGTTACGAGCAGTACTTC. This gives the protein CASSSAPGQGRYEQYF. V and J are TRBV5-1 and TRBJ2-7; 9 bases map to TRBD1. Germline-derived CDR1 and CDR2 are SGHRS and YFSETQ. With V trimmed by 3 bases and J by 4 bases, 11 bases remained unmatched. The length of the CDR3 is 16 residues.